A single sample gave rise to the 3 T cell receptor beta chains below, sequenced in a study of cytomegalovirus exposure and HLA in healthy donors. The PCR had 60 Vbeta and 13 Jbeta primers. Profiling relied on immunoSEQ multiplex PCR, and the TCRdb table lists in-frame clones only, not all of them. The data hold roughly 150,000 clones, with 65% to 70% observed a single time. Sequencing was carried out using PBMCs. Receptor source: a man younger than 40 in good health and CMV-seropositive.

V and J are TRBV4-1 and TRBJ2-5; TRBD1 is a possible D gene (6 bases). TRBJ2-7 matches the DNA end more closely, so the J call is doubtful. The germline V gene encodes CDR1 MGHRA and CDR2 YSYEKL. The CDR3 runs 15 residues. As DNA, the CDR3 is TGCGCCAGCAGCCCCACAGGACAGATCTCCTACGAGCAGTACTTC. Its translation is CASSPTGQISYEQYF.

The chain couples TRBV18 to TRBJ2-3; 7 nucleotides align to TRBD2. V shed 4 bases, J shed 5 bases, and the junction held 9 bases outside the gene matches. This CDR3 has 15 amino acids. The germline V gene has CDR1 KGHSH and CDR2 LQKENI. CDR3 bases: TGTGCCAGCTCACAGACCAGCGGGAATGGAGATACGCAGTATTTT. Translation gives CASSQTSGNGDTQYF. Variable domain in full (rest from reference TRBV18 and TRBJ2-3): NAGVMQNPRHLVRRRGQEARLRCSPMKGHSHVYWYRQLPEEGLKFMVYLQKENIIDESGMPKERFSAEFPKEGPSILRIQQVVRGDSAAYFCASSQTSGNGDTQYFGPGTRLTVL.

This clone was observed a few times. The chain couples TRBV6-1 to TRBJ1-2, with a weak D call TRBD1 (5 bases). V was cut by 10 bases and J by 0 bases, with 9 bases left in between. The CDR3 runs to 12 residues. CDR1 and CDR2 from the germline V gene are MNHNS and SASEGT. The CDR3 region has the DNA TGTGCCACCGAAGGGGCTAACTATGGCTACACCTTC. As protein: CATEGANYGYTF.